This paragraph reports one T cell receptor (beta chain). The CDR3 totals 12 residues. Germline CDR1 is SGHAT and CDR2 is FQNNGV. The trim removed 3 bases at V and 14 bases at J, leaving 8 bases unmatched. As handled by the study authors: Amplified reference gene primers provided the basis for estimating nucleated cell counts. Data came from immunoSEQ multiplex PCR; TCRdb stores just in-frame clones and leaves some out. The DNA was the basis for D and trimming; V, J and clone size are from that table. The sample holds 160,000 or so clones; 81% are singletons and the top ten take 9.5% to 12%. The entry originates in a study of blood T cell repertoires in COVID-19. About the research overall: Italy, Spain and the United States were the sources of the convalescent and acute COVID-19 samples. From T cells, B-cell-depleted T cells, or PBMCs came the material, which was cDNA or gDNA.

This TCR was sampled from a man aged 55 to 69 with active or convalescent COVID-19. V gene TRBV11-2 combines with J gene TRBJ2-3; 7 bases line up with TRBD2. The sequenced sample consisted of peripheral blood. The CDR3 DNA is TGTGCCAGCAGCTTGGGGGGACTATTGCTGTATTTT. It codes for CASSLGGLLLYF. The whole variable domain, filled in from reference TRBV11-2 and TRBJ2-3, reads EAGVAQSPRYKIIEKRQSVAFWCNPISGHATLYWYQQILGQGPKLLIQFQNNGVVDDSQLPKDRFSAERLKGVDSTLKIQPAKLEDSAVYLCASSLGGLLLYFGPGTRLTVL.